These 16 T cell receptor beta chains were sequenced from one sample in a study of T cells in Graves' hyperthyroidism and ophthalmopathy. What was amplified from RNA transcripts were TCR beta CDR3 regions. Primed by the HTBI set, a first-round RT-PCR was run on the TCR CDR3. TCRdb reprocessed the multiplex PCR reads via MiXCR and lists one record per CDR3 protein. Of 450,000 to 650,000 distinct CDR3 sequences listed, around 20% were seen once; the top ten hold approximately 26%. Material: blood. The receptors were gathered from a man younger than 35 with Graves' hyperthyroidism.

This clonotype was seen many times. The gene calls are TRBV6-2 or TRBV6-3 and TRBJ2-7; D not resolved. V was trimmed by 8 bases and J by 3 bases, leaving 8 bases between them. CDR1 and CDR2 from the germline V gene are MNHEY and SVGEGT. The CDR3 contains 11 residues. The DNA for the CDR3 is TGTGCCAGCGCCTCCTTCTACGAGCAGTACTTC. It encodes CASASFYEQYF.

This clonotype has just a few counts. DNA of the CDR3: TGTGCCAGCAGCACCCAGGGGACGGAGACCCAGTACTTC. Translating gives CASSTQGTETQYF. J is TRBJ2-5 and V is TRBV27, with D tentatively TRBD1 (6 bases). The CDR3 length is 13 residues. The germline V and J ends were trimmed by 6 bases and 5 bases, with 13 bases remaining between them. Germline CDR1 MNHEY, CDR2 SMNVEV (reference sequence).

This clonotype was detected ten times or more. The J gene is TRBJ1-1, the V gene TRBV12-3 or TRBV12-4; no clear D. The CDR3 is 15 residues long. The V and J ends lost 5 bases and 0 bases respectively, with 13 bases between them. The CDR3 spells CASSKHGRVNTEAFF. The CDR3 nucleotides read TGTGCCAGCAGTAAACACGGACGGGTGAACACTGAAGCTTTCTTT.

This CDR3 is CASSATVSMYNEQYF. CDR3 bases: TGTGCCAGCAGTGCGACAGTCTCAATGTACAACGAGCAGTACTTC. The rearrangement uses TRBV12-3 or TRBV12-4 and TRBJ2-7; D perhaps matches TRBD1 (5 bases). CDR3 length: 15 amino acids. Trimming left V 5 bases short and J 5 bases short, with 19 bases between.

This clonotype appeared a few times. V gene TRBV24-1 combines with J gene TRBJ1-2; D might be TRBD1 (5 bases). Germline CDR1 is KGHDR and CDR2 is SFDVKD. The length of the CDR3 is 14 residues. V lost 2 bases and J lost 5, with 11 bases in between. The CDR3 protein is CATSDSGTKYGYTF. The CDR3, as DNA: TGTGCCACCAGTGATTCCGGGACCAAGTATGGCTACACCTTC.

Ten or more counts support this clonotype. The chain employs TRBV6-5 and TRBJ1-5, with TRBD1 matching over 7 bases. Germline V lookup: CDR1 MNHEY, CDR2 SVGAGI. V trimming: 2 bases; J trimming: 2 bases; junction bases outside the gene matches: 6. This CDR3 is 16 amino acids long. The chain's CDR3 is CASSYLTGSGNQPQHF. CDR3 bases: TGTGCCAGCAGTTACCTGACAGGGTCGGGCAATCAGCCCCAGCATTTT.

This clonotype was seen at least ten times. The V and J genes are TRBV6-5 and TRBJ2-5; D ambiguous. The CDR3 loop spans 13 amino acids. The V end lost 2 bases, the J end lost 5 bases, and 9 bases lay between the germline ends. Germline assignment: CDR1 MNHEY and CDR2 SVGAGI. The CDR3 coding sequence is TGTGCCAGCAGTTACGTTAGGTGGGAGACCCAGTACTTC. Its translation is CASSYVRWETQYF.

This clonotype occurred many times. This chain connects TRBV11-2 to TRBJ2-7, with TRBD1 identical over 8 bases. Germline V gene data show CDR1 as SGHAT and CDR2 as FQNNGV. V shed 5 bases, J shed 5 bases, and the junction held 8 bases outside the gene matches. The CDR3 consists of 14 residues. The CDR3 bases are TGTGCCAGCAGCGCCTGGACAGGGATCCACGAGCAGTACTTC. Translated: CASSAWTGIHEQYF.

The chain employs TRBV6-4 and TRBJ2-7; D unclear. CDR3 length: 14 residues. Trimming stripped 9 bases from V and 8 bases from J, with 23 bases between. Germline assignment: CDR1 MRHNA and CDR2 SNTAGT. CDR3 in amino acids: CASKYLGPGEKQYF. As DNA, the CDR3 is TGTGCCAGTAAATACCTAGGGCCAGGCGAGAAGCAGTACTTC.

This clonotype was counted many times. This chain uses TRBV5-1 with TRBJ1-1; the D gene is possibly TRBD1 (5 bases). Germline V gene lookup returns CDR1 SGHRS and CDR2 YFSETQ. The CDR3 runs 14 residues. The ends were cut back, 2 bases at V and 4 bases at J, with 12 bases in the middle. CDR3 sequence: CASSFEPGGTEAFF. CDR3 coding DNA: TGCGCCAGCAGCTTCGAGCCCGGGGGCACTGAAGCTTTCTTT.

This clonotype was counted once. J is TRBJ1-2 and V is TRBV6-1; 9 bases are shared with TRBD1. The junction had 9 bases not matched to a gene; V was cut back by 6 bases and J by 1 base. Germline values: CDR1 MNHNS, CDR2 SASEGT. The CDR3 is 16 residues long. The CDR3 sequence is CASRPRGTGSNYGYTF. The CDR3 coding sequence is TGTGCCAGCAGACCACGCGGGACAGGGAGTAACTATGGCTACACCTTC.

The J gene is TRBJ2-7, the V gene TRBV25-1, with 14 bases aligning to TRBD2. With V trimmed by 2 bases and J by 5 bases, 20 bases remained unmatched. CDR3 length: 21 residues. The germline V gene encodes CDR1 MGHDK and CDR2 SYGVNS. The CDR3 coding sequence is TGTGCCAGCAGTGAACCACCCCAGCCCGGGACTAGCGGGAGTTTTAGCGACGAGCAGTACTTC. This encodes CASSEPPQPGTSGSFSDEQYF.

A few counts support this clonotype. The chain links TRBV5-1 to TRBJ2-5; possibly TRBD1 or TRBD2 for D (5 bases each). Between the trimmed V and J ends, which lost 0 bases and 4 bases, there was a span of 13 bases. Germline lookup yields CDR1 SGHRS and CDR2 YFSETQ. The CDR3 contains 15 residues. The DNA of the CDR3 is TGCGCCAGCAGCTTGGAGGGGCTAGCTGCAGAGACCCAGTACTTC. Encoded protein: CASSLEGLAAETQYF.

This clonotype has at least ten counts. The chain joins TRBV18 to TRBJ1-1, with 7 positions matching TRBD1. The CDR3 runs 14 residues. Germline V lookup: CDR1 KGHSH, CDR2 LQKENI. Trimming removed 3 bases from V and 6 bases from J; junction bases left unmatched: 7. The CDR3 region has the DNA TGTGCCAGCTCACCGGACAGGACAAACTCTGAAGCTTTCTTT. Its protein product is CASSPDRTNSEAFF.

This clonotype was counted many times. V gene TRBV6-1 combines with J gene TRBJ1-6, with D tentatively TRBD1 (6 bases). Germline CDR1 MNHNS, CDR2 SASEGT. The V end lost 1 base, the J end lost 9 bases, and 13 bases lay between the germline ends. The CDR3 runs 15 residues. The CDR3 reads CASSEVEGVGSPLHF. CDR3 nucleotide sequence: TGTGCCAGCAGTGAAGTAGAGGGGGTCGGTTCACCCCTCCACTTT.

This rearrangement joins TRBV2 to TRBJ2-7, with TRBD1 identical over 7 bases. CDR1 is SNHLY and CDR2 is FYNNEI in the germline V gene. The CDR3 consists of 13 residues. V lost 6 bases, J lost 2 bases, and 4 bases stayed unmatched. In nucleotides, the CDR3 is TGTGCCAGCAGAGCTACAGGGGCCTACGAGCAGTACTTC. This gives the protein CASRATGAYEQYF.